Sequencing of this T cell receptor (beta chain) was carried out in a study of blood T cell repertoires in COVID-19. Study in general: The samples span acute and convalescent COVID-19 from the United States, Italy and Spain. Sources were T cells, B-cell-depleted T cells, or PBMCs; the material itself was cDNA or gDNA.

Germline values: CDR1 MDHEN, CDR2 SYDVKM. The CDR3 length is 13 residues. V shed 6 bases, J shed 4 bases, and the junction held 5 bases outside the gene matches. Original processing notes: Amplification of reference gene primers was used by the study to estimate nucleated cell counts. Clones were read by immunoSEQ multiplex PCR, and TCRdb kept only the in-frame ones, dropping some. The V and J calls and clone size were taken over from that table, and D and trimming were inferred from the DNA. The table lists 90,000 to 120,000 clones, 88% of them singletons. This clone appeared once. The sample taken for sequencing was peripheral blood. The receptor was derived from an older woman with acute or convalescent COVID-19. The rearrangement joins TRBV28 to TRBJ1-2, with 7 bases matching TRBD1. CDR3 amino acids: CASSPQGSYGYTF. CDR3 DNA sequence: TGTGCCAGCAGCCCACAGGGGTCCTATGGCTACACCTTC.